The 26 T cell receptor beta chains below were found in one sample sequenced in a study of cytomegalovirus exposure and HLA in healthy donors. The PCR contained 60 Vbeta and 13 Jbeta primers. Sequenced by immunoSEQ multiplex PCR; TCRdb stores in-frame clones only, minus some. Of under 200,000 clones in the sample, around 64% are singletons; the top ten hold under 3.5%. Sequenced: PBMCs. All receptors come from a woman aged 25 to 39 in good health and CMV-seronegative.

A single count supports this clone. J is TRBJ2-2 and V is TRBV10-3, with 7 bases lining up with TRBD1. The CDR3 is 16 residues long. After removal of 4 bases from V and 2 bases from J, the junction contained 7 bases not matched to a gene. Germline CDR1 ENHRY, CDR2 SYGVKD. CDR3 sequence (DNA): TGTGCCATCAGTGCGGGACAGTCTAGCAACACCGGGGAGCTGTTTTTT. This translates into CAISAGQSSNTGELFF.

CDR3 bases: TGTGCCAGCAGTGAACCCGGGACAGGGCGCTACGAGCAGTACTTC. This codes for CASSEPGTGRYEQYF. The rearrangement links TRBV6-1 to TRBJ2-5, with TRBD1 matching 9 bases. The J call may be wrong; the DNA end is better matched by TRBJ2-7. The CDR3 runs to 15 residues. Germline assignment: CDR1 MNHNS and CDR2 SASEGT.

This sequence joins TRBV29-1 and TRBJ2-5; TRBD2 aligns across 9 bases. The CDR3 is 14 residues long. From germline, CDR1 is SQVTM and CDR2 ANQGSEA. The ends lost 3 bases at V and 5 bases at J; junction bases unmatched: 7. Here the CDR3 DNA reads TGCAGCGTTGATTCGGCGGGGGGGTTTGAGACCCAGTACTTC. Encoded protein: CSVDSAGGFETQYF.

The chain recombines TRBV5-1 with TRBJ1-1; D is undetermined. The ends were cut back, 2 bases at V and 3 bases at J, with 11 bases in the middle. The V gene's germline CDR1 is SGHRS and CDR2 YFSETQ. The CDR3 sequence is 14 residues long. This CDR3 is CASSLAEADTEAFF. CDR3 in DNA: TGCGCCAGCAGCTTAGCGGAGGCGGACACTGAAGCTTTCTTT.

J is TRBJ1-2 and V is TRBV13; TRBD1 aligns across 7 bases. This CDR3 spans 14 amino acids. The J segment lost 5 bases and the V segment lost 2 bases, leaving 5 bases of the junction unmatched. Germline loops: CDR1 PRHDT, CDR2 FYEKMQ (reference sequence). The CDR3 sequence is CASSLKGAWYGYTF. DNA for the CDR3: TGTGCCAGCAGCTTAAAGGGGGCTTGGTATGGCTACACCTTC.

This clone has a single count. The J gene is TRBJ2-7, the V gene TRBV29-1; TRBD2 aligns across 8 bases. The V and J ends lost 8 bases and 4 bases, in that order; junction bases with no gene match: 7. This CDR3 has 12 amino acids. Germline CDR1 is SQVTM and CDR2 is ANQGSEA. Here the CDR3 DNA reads TGCAGCTTTGGGACTAGTCCTTACGAGCAGTACTTC. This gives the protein CSFGTSPYEQYF.

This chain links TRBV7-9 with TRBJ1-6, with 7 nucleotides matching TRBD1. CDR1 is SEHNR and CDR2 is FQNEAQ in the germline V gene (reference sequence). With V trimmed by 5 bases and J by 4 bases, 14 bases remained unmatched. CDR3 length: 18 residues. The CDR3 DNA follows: TGTGCCAGCAGCCCACAGGGGTTTGCCACAAATTATAATTCACCCCTCCACTTT. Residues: CASSPQGFATNYNSPLHF.

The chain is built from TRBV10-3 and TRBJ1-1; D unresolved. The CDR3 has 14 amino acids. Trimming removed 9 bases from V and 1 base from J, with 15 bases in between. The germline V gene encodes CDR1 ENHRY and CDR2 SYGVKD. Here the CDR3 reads CAISMRGENTEAFF. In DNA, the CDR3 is TGTGCCATTTCAATGCGGGGAGAGAACACTGAAGCTTTCTTT.

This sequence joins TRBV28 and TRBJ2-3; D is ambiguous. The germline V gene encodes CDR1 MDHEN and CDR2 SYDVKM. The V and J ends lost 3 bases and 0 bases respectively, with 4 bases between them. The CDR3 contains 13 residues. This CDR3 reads CASSFFSTDTQYF. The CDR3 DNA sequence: TGTGCCAGCAGTTTCTTCAGCACAGATACGCAGTATTTT.

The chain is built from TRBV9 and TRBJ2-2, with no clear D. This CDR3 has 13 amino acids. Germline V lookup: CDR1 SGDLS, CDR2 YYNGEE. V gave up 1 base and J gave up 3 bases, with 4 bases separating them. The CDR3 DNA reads TGTGCCAGCAGCGTATCCGACACCGGGGAGCTGTTTTTT. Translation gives CASSVSDTGELFF.

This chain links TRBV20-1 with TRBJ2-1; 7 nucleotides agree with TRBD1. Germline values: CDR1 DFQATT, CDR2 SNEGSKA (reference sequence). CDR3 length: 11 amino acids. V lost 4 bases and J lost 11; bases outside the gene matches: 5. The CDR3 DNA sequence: TGCAGTGCTACCGGGACAGAAAAGCAGTTCTTC. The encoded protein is CSATGTEKQFF.

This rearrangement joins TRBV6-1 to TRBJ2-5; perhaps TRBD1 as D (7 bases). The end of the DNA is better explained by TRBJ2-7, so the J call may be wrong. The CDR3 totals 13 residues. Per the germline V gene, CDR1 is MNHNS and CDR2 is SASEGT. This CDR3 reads CASTGPGGYEQYF. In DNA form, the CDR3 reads TGTGCCAGCACGGGGCCAGGGGGGTACGAGCAGTACTTC.

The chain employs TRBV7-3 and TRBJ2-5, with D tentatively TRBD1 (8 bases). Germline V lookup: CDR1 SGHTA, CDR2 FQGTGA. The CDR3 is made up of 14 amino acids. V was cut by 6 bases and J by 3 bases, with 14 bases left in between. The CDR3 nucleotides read TGTGCCAGCAGAAGGACAGGGAGGGAAGAGACCCAGTACTTC. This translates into CASRRTGREETQYF.

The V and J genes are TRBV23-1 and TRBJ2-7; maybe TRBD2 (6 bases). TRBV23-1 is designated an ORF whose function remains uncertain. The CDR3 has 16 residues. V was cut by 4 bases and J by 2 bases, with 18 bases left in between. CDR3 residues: CASSPVGGDLTYEQYF. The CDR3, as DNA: TGCGCCAGCAGTCCGGTCGGAGGGGACCTAACCTACGAGCAGTACTTC.

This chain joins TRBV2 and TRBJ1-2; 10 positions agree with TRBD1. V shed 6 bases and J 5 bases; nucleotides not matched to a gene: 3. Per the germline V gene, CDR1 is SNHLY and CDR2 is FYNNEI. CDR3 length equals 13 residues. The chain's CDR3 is CASSGQGVYGYTF. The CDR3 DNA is TGTGCCAGCAGCGGACAGGGGGTTTATGGCTACACCTTC.

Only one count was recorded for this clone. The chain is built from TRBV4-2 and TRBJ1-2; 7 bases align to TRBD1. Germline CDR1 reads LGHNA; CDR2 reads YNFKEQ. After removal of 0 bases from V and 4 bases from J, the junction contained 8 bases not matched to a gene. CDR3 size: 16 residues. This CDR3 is CASSQDVNPGGYGYTF. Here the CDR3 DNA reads TGTGCCAGCAGCCAAGATGTGAACCCAGGGGGCTATGGCTACACCTTC.

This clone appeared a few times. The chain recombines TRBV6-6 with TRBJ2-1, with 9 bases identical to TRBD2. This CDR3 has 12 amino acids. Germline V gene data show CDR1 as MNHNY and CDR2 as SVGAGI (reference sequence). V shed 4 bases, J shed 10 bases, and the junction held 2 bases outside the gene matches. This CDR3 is CASSWGTSEQFF. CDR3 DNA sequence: TGTGCCAGCAGTTGGGGGACTAGCGAGCAGTTCTTC.

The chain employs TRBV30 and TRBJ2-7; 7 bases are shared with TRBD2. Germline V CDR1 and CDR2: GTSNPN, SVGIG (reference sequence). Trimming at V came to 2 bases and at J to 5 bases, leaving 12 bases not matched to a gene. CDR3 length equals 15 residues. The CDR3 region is CAWSRDGWEGNEQYF. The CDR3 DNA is TGTGCCTGGAGTAGAGACGGTTGGGAGGGGAACGAGCAGTACTTC.

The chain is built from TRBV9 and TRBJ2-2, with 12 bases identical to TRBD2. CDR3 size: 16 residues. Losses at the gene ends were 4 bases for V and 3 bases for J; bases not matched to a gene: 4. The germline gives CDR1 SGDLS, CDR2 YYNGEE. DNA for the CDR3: TGTGCCAGCAGCCCCCGACTAGCGGGAGACACCGGGGAGCTGTTTTTT. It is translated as CASSPRLAGDTGELFF. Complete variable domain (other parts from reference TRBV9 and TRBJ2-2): DSGVTQTPKHLITATGQRVTLRCSPRSGDLSVYWYQQSLDQGLQFLIQYYNGEERAKGNILERFSAQQFPDLHSELNLSSLELGDSALYFCASSPRLAGDTGELFFGEGSRLTVL.

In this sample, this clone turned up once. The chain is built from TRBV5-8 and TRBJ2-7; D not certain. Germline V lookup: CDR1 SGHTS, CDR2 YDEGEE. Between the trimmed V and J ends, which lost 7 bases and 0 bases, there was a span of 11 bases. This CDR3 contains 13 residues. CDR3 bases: TGTGCCAGCCGCGGCCTCTACTCCTACGAGCAGTACTTC. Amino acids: CASRGLYSYEQYF.

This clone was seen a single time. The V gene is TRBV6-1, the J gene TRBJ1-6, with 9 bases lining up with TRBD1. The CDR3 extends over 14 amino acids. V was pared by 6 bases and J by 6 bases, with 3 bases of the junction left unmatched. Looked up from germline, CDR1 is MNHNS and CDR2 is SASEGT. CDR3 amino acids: CASRDRGSNSPLHF. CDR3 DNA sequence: TGTGCCAGCAGGGACAGGGGTTCTAATTCACCCCTCCACTTT.

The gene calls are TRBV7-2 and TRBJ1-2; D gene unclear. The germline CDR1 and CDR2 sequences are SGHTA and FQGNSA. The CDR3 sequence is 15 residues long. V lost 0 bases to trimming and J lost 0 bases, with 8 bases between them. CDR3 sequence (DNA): TGTGCCAGCAGCTTAGCTCCCAGTACTAACTATGGCTACACCTTC. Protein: CASSLAPSTNYGYTF.

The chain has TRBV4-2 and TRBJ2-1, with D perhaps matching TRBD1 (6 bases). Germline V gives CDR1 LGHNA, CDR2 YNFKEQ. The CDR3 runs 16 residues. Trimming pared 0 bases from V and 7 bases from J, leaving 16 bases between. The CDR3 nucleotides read TGTGCCAGCAGCCAAGACCCCACAGGGAATGAGAATGAGCAGTTCTTC. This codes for CASSQDPTGNENEQFF.

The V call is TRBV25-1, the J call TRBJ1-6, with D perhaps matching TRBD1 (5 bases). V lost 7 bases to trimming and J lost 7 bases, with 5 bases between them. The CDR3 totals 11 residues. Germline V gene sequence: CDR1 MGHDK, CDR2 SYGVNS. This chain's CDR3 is CASKGNSPLHF. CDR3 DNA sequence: TGTGCCAGCAAGGGGAATTCACCCCTCCACTTT.

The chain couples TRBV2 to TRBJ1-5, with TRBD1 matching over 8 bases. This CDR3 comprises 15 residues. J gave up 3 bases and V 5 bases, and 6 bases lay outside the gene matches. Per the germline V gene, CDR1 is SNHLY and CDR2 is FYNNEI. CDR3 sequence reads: CASSTQTGANQPQHF. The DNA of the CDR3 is TGTGCCAGCAGTACGCAGACAGGGGCCAATCAGCCCCAGCATTTT.

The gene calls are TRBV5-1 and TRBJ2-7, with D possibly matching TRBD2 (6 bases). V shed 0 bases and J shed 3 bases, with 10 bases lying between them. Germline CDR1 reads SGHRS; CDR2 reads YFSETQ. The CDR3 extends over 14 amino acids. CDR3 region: CASSLGLGGYEQYF. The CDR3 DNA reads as TGCGCCAGCAGCTTGGGGCTGGGGGGCTACGAGCAGTACTTC.